This T cell receptor beta chain appears in the sequencing data of a study of control samples from healthy donors and cancer patients. Repertoires were generated with immunoSEQ multiplex PCR, while TCRdb's copy carries only in-frame clones and drops some. Here the sample spans about 120,000 clones, about nine tenths being singletons. The CDR3 has 13 amino acids. Germline loops: CDR1 MNHEY, CDR2 SMNVEV (reference sequence). With 8 bases removed from V and 1 base from J, the gap between germline ends came to 11 bases. Material: blood. The receptor was derived from a man between 40 and 49 years old in good health. The chain couples TRBV27 to TRBJ1-1; D is possibly TRBD1 (5 bases). DNA for the CDR3: TGTGCCAGCGGGACTATAACGAACACTGAAGCTTTCTTT. Amino acid sequence: CASGTITNTEAFF.